A single sample gave rise to the 10 T cell receptor beta chains below, sequenced in a study of cytomegalovirus exposure and HLA in healthy donors. PCR used 60 Vbeta primers and 13 Jbeta primers. Libraries were prepared by immunoSEQ multiplex PCR; TCRdb keeps only in-frame clonotypes and omits some of them. The data contain some 170,000 clones, 81% of them singletons. What was sequenced was PBMCs. These receptors originate from a woman aged 25 to 39 in good health and CMV-seronegative.

The V and J genes are TRBV27 and TRBJ2-5; weak D call: TRBD2 (5 bases). Germline V CDR1 and CDR2: MNHEY, SMNVEV (reference sequence). This CDR3 spans 15 amino acids. Trimming removed 3 bases at V and 2 bases at J, with 13 bases between. The chain's CDR3 is CASSFSGNSQETQYF. CDR3 sequence (DNA): TGTGCCAGCAGTTTCTCCGGGAACTCACAAGAGACCCAGTACTTC.

V and J are TRBV29-1 and TRBJ2-5; tentatively, D is TRBD1 (5 bases). Germline-derived CDR1 and CDR2 are SQVTM and ANQGSEA. This CDR3 comprises 12 residues. Trimming left V 4 bases short and J 1 base short, with 7 bases between. In DNA form, the CDR3 reads TGCAGCGTTGGGACACCCCAAGAGACCCAGTACTTC. Translation gives CSVGTPQETQYF. The full variable domain, in which reference TRBV29-1 and TRBJ2-5 provide the parts outside the CDR3, is SAVISQKPSRDICQRGTSLTIQCQVDSQVTMMFWYRQQPGQSLTLIATANQGSEATYESGFVIDKFPISRPNLTFSTLTVSNMSPEDSSIYLCSVGTPQETQYFGPGTRLLVL.

The V gene is TRBV28, the J gene TRBJ2-7, with D perhaps TRBD1 (6 bases). The CDR3 sequence is 19 residues long. Looked up from germline, CDR1 is MDHEN and CDR2 is SYDVKM. V gave up 5 bases and J gave up 3 bases, with 29 bases separating them. The CDR3 here is CASSTDTGLRTAPRYEQYF. CDR3 bases: TGTGCCAGCAGTACAGACACGGGATTGAGGACAGCCCCCCGCTACGAGCAGTACTTC.

This clone appeared once. The V call is TRBV27, the J call TRBJ1-1; D unresolved. This CDR3 is built from 16 residues. Trimming left V 0 bases short and J 0 bases short, with 11 bases between. Per the germline V gene, CDR1 is MNHEY and CDR2 is SMNVEV (reference sequence). The chain's CDR3 is CASSLSSLQVNTEAFF. DNA for the CDR3: TGTGCCAGCAGTTTATCTTCCCTTCAGGTGAACACTGAAGCTTTCTTT.

This clone was observed a handful of times. V is TRBV7-2 and J is TRBJ1-3; TRBD1 aligns across 9 bases. This CDR3 is 15 amino acids long. Germline assignment: CDR1 SGHTA and CDR2 FQGNSA. The V and J ends lost 4 bases and 0 bases, in that order; junction bases with no gene match: 1. CDR3 DNA: TGTGCCAGCAGCTCGGACAGGGGCTCTGGAAACACCATATATTTT. Its protein is CASSSDRGSGNTIYF.

This chain connects TRBV10-2 to TRBJ2-5; 9 bases match TRBD2. Germline CDR1 WSHSY, CDR2 SAAADI. The junction had 4 bases not matched to a gene; V was cut back by 7 bases and J by 1 base. The CDR3 is 14 amino acids. CDR3 nucleotides: TGCGCCAGCACCCTAGCGGGGATCCAAGAGACCCAGTACTTC. The encoded protein is CASTLAGIQETQYF.

V usage is TRBV5-8 and J usage is TRBJ2-1; TRBD2 agrees at 8 bases. V shed 0 bases and J 4 bases; nucleotides not matched to a gene: 6. The CDR3 totals 16 residues. Germline lookup yields CDR1 SGHTS and CDR2 YDEGEE. CDR3 amino acids: CASSLGVAGFYNEQFF. The CDR3 DNA follows: TGTGCCAGCAGCTTGGGGGTAGCGGGATTTTACAATGAGCAGTTCTTC.

CDR3 protein: CASTYRVGEQYF. CDR3 nucleotide sequence: TGTGCCAGCACATATCGGGTAGGCGAGCAGTACTTC. This sequence joins TRBV2 and TRBJ2-5, with unresolved D. The end of the DNA is better explained by TRBJ2-7, so the J call may be wrong. Per the germline V gene, CDR1 is SNHLY and CDR2 is FYNNEI. The CDR3 extends over 12 amino acids.

CDR3 nucleotides: TGCGCCAGCAGCTTGGTCCTAGCGGGGCAAGCCCCCTACGAGCAGTACTTC. Translation: CASSLVLAGQAPYEQYF. The V gene is TRBV5-1, the J gene TRBJ2-7; 9 bases fit TRBD2. Germline CDR1 SGHRS, CDR2 YFSETQ. The CDR3 loop spans 17 amino acids. With 0 bases clipped from V and 2 bases from J, the junction kept 9 bases outside the gene matches.

This clone appeared once. The chain carries TRBV28 and TRBJ2-7; D is perhaps TRBD1 (6 bases). Germline V gene data show CDR1 as MDHEN and CDR2 as SYDVKM. The germline V and J ends were trimmed by 4 bases and 7 bases, with 29 bases remaining between them. The CDR3 length is 18 residues. For the CDR3, the DNA is TGTGCCAGCAGTTCCCCGACGGACACAGGGCACTTACGAGATGAGCAGTACTTC. This codes for CASSSPTDTGHLRDEQYF.